This T cell receptor (beta chain) was captured by sequencing in a study of blood T cell repertoires in COVID-19. Study at large: Some COVID-19 samples were acute and others convalescent; all came from the United States, Italy and Spain. Sample material is recorded as cDNA or gDNA derived from T cells, B-cell-depleted T cells, or PBMCs.

Per the germline V gene, CDR1 is SGHNT and CDR2 is YYREEE (reference sequence). The V gene lost 0 bases and the J gene lost 2 bases, with 13 bases spanning the gap. CDR3 length equals 16 residues. The authors' processing: The assay estimated nucleated cells by amplifying reference gene primers. This table comes from immunoSEQ multiplex PCR, and its TCRdb copy is limited to in-frame clones, with some not included. V and J calls and clone size are those listed in that table; D and trimming were worked out from the DNA. The data show tens of thousands of clones, approximately 88% seen once. The chain links TRBV5-4 to TRBJ2-3; D may be TRBD1 (6 bases). The receptor comes from a woman aged 45-60 years with acute or convalescent COVID-19. Sequences were obtained from peripheral blood. CDR3 nucleotide sequence: TGTGCCAGCAGCTTGGTAACAGGGCCCTTCACAGATACGCAGTATTTT. Translated, it gives CASSLVTGPFTDTQYF.